This TCR beta chain was sequenced for a study of human T cells and chemical hapten exposure. Across the study: For sensitization, 2% DPC was applied to an approximately 2 cm by approximately 2 cm patch of upper inner arm skin. Small pooled library volume differences chiefly drove per-sample TCR yield variation.

The CDR3 loop spans 16 amino acids. Trimming took 1 base from V and 0 from J, leaving 12 bases between them. The germline V gene has CDR1 SGHNT and CDR2 YYREEE (reference sequence). One entry per CDR3 protein, called by TCRdb with MiXCR from the RACE reads. The top ten hold 6.7% of the sample, which has some 190,000 distinct CDR3 sequences, approximately 20% seen once. With regard to this clonotype: Its cognate antigen is unknown.

Whole-study results and caveats: There were significantly more large CDR3 similarity clusters among expanded TCRs than among controls.

Time point: patch test 1, 2 weeks after DPC sensitization. Treatment reported: therapeutic diphenylcyclopropenone sensitization with weekly scalp DPC. This receptor was obtained from a woman aged 45-65 years with alopecia areata. Some clones in this sample may be carry-over from other donors' samples. Sequencing was performed on whole blood, taken in connection with sensitization to the hapten diphenylcyclopropenone (DPC). This rearrangement joins TRBV5-4 to TRBJ2-3; D ambiguous. The CDR3 reads CASSLRLGLSTDTQYF. The CDR3 region has the DNA TGTGCCAGCAGCTTGAGGTTAGGGTTGAGCACAGATACGCAGTATTTT. Full variable domain (rest looked up from reference TRBV5-4 and TRBJ2-3): ETGVTQSPTHLIKTRGQQVTLRCSSQSGHNTVSWYQQALGQGPQFIFQYYREEENGRGNFPPRFSGLQFPNYSSELNVNALELDDSALYLCASSLRLGLSTDTQYFGPGTRLTVL.